This TCR beta chain was captured by sequencing in a study of T-cell memory formation after mild COVID-19. Comments on this clonotype: Antigen specificity is unknown.

The germline gives CDR1 SGHNT, CDR2 YYREEE (reference sequence). V was shortened by 1 base and J by 4 bases, with 6 bases between the two germline ends. The CDR3 consists of 13 residues. TCRdb ran MiXCR on the 5' RACE reads and lists one entry per CDR3 protein. The table includes about 150,000 distinct CDR3 sequences, more than 14% detected once. Study-level points and caveats: The authors left the SARS-CoV-2 specificity of second-wave clones peaking on day 37 unconfirmed.

The sample taken for sequencing was PBMCs or a T cell subset sorted from them (not recorded which). The clonotype comes from an adult woman who had mild COVID-19 (a few samples of this study predate the infection). Cell type and time point are not known. The chain recombines TRBV5-4 with TRBJ2-1; D remains unclear. The CDR3 sequence is CASSLIDYNEQFF. The DNA of the CDR3 is TGTGCCAGCAGCTTGATCGATTACAATGAGCAGTTCTTC.